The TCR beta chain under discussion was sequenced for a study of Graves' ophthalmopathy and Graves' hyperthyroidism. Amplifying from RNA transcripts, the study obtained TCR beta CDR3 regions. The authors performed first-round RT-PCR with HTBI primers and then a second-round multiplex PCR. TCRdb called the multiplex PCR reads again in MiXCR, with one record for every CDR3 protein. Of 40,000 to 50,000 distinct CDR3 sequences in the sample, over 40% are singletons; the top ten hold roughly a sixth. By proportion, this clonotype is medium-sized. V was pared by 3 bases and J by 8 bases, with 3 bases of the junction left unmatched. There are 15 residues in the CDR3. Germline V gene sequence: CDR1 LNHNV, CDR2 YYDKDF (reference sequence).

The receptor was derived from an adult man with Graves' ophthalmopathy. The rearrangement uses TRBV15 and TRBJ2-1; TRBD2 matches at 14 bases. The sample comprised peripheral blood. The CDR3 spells CATSRWTSGRYEQFF. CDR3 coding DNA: TGTGCCACCAGCAGGTGGACTAGCGGGAGGTATGAGCAGTTCTTC.